The T cell receptor (beta chain) described here comes from a study of shared T cell receptors in the human thymus. TCRdb keeps only in-frame clones here, not all; method: immunoSEQ multiplex PCR. The data hold more than 550,000 clones, with about 87% observed a single time. Per germline, CDR1 MGHRA and CDR2 YSYEKL. The V end was cut by 1 base, the J end by 3 bases, with 16 bases between. This CDR3 contains 16 residues. These sequences were also reported in another study, on human thymus T cells.

This TCR was sampled from a boy in the first two years of life with a congenital heart defect. The sequenced sample consisted of thymocytes. This chain connects TRBV4-1 to TRBJ2-7; TRBD1 is a possible D gene (6 bases). DNA of the CDR3: TGCGCCAGCAGCCAAGGGGGGACAAGCCTTCTCTACGAGCAGTACTTC. Protein product: CASSQGGTSLLYEQYF.